This T cell receptor beta chain was captured in a study of beta chain features in type 1 diabetes. The study, taken as a whole, reports: The study found moderately but significantly shorter TCRB CDR3s in all four CD4+ subsets of Type 1 diabetes patients. HLA effects on TCRB rearrangement stayed unresolved here. Using cDNA template may skew counts toward highly expressing activated cells. Patients with type 1 diabetes showed fewer VDJ junction insertions and more deletions.

Germline CDR1 is LNHDA and CDR2 is SQIVND (reference sequence). The length of the CDR3 is 16 residues. Trimming took 1 base from V and 9 from J; bases not matched to a gene: 9. Since all of the isolated RNA was reverse transcribed, expressed TCRB transcripts were what got sequenced. TCRdb's table, derived via immunoSEQ multiplex PCR, lists solely in-frame clones and lacks some. There are hundreds of thousands of clones in the sample; over 12% occur only once, and just under 0.04% lies in the top ten. As regards this clone: Its cognate antigen is unknown.

Staining for CD45RO/CCR7/CD25/CD127/CD95/CD27 allowed sorting of CD4+ naive, central memory, regulatory and stem cell-like memory cells. The source material was naive CD4+ T cells from blood. The chain joins TRBV19 to TRBJ2-1; TRBD2 agrees at 10 bases. This sequence originates from a man aged 18 to 29 with type 1 diabetes. The CDR3 region has the DNA TGTGCCAGTAGTATAGCCCCCAGCGGGAGGGTGAGTGAGCAGTTCTTC. This codes for CASSIAPSGRVSEQFF.